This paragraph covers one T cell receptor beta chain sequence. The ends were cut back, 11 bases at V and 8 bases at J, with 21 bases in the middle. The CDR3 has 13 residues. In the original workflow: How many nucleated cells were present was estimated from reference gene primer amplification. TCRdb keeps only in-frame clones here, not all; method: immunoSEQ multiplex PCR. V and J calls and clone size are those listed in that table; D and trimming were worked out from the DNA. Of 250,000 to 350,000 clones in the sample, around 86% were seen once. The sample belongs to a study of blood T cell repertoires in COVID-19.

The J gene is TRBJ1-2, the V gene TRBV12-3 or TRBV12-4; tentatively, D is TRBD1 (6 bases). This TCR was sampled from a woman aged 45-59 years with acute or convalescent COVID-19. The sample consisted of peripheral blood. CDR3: CAGGGAGRKGYTF. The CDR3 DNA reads TGTGCCGGTGGGGGGGCTGGCAGGAAAGGCTACACCTTC.